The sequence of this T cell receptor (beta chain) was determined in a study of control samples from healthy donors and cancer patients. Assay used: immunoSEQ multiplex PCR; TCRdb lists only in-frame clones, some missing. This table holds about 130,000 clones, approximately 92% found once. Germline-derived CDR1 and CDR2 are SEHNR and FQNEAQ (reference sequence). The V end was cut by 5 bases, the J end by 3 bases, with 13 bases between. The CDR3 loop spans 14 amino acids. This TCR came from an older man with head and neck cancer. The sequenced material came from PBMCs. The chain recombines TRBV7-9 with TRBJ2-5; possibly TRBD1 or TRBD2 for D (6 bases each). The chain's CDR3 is CASSRDRGEETQYF. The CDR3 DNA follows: TGTGCCAGCAGCCGCGATAGGGGGGAAGAGACCCAGTACTTC. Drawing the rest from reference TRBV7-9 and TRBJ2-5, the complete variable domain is DTGVSQNPRHKITKRGQNVTFRCDPISEHNRLYWYRQTLGQGPEFLTYFQNEAQLEKSRLLSDRFSAERPKGSFSTLEIQRTEQGDSAMYLCASSRDRGEETQYFGPGTRLLVL.